Shown below are 11 T cell receptor beta chains from a single sample sequenced in a study of lymphopenia after photon versus proton radiotherapy. Profiling relied on immunoSEQ multiplex PCR, and the TCRdb table lists in-frame clones only, not all of them. The repertoire holds 50,000 or so clones, with roughly nine tenths as singletons. This material consisted of peripheral blood, taken from a patient treated with photon-based radiotherapy. These receptors originate from a woman between 40 and 50 years old with cholangiocarcinoma.

This clone is a singleton in its sample. The chain is built from TRBV28 and TRBJ1-2, with D unclear. The V gene's germline CDR1 is MDHEN and CDR2 SYDVKM. V lost 3 bases and J lost 4, with 6 bases in between. The CDR3 runs 12 residues. CDR3 DNA sequence: TGTGCCAGCAGTTTGCAGACCTATGGCTACACCTTC. This translates into CASSLQTYGYTF.

With respect to this clone: This sample includes further DNA sequences coding for the same CDR3. The chain carries TRBV30 and TRBJ1-5; 9 bases are shared with TRBD1. This CDR3 region has 14 residues. In germline, CDR1 is GTSNPN, CDR2 SVGIG (reference sequence). The J segment lost 5 bases and the V segment lost 1 base, leaving 3 bases of the junction unmatched. The CDR3 region is CAWSGGQGDQPQHF. CDR3 in DNA: TGTGCCTGGAGTGGGGGACAGGGCGATCAGCCCCAGCATTTT.

V usage is TRBV27 and J usage is TRBJ2-3, with D possibly being TRBD1 or TRBD2 (5 bases each). Germline lookup yields CDR1 MNHEY and CDR2 SMNVEV (reference sequence). The V end was cut by 2 bases, the J end by 0 bases, with 18 bases between. The CDR3 extends over 18 amino acids. The CDR3 sequence: CASSLKARGSGSTDTQYF. The CDR3 DNA follows: TGTGCCAGCAGTTTAAAGGCCCGGGGCAGTGGGAGCACAGATACGCAGTATTTT.

The chain employs TRBV5-4 and TRBJ2-2; the match to TRBD1 covers 7 bases. The junction had 7 bases not matched to a gene; V was cut back by 4 bases and J by 7 bases. The CDR3 is made up of 14 amino acids. Germline-derived CDR1 and CDR2 are SGHNT and YYREEE (reference sequence). The CDR3 DNA is TGTGCCAGCAGCGGACCTGACAGGGACGGGGAGCTGTTTTTT. Encoded protein: CASSGPDRDGELFF.

This clone has a single count. The chain has TRBV15 and TRBJ1-2; no reliable D call. Germline V gives CDR1 LNHNV, CDR2 YYDKDF (reference sequence). V lost 0 bases, J lost 4 bases, and 12 bases lay in between. CDR3 length: 15 amino acids. CDR3 sequence: CATSRDRAVSYGYTF. CDR3 coding DNA: TGTGCCACCAGCAGAGATAGGGCAGTAAGCTATGGCTACACCTTC.

The rearrangement links TRBV7-8 to TRBJ2-2; D uncertain. V lost 1 base and J 5 bases, leaving 5 bases between the germline ends. Per germline, CDR1 SGHVS and CDR2 FQNEAQ. CDR3 length: 13 amino acids. CDR3 coding DNA: TGTGCCAGCAGCTTAGTGTATACCGGGGAGCTGTTTTTT. Translated, it gives CASSLVYTGELFF.

This chain joins TRBV9 and TRBJ2-1; 9 nucleotides align to TRBD1. The CDR3 contains 15 residues. Germline trimming cut 4 bases from V and 7 bases from J; bases unmatched to any gene: 9. From germline, CDR1 is SGDLS and CDR2 YYNGEE. DNA of the CDR3: TGTGCCAGCAGCCCCAAGGGACAGGGCCCAAATGAGCAGTTCTTC. Its protein product is CASSPKGQGPNEQFF.

The rearrangement joins TRBV29-1 to TRBJ1-4, with unresolved D. There are 12 residues in the CDR3. V was clipped by 4 bases and J by 8 bases, with 11 bases between them. The germline V gene has CDR1 SQVTM and CDR2 ANQGSEA. The CDR3, as DNA: TGCAGCGTTGTGCGGGCTGGGGAAAAACTGTTTTTT. This encodes CSVVRAGEKLFF.

J is TRBJ2-3 and V is TRBV10-3, with TRBD2 matching 14 bases. Germline values: CDR1 ENHRY, CDR2 SYGVKD. The ends lost 10 bases at V and 3 bases at J; junction bases unmatched: 9. CDR3 length equals 16 residues. The chain's CDR3 is CATRGTSGGLTDTQYF. DNA of the CDR3: TGTGCCACGAGGGGGACTAGCGGGGGACTAACAGATACGCAGTATTTT.

This clone was observed once. The chain employs TRBV5-6 and TRBJ2-7; D could derive from TRBD1 or TRBD2 (5 bases each). The CDR3 loop spans 15 amino acids. The V end lost 4 bases, the J end lost 0 bases, and 14 bases lay between the germline ends. Germline V gene lookup returns CDR1 SGHDT and CDR2 YYEEEE. The CDR3 DNA sequence: TGTGCCAGCAGCCCCGGGACGAGAGTCTCCTACGAGCAGTACTTC. Translating it yields CASSPGTRVSYEQYF. Variable domain in full (rest from reference TRBV5-6 and TRBJ2-7): DAGVTQSPTHLIKTRGQQVTLRCSPKSGHDTVSWYQQALGQGPQFIFQYYEEEERQRGNFPDRFSGHQFPNYSSELNVNALLLGDSALYLCASSPGTRVSYEQYFGPGTRLTVT.

The gene calls are TRBV6-6 and TRBJ1-1; D call uncertain. The length of the CDR3 is 11 residues. The V end was cut by 5 bases, the J end by 7 bases, with 8 bases between. CDR1 is MNHNY, CDR2 SVGAGI, per germline (reference sequence). CDR3 DNA: TGTGCCAGCAGTCCGGGAAATGAAGCTTTCTTT. This encodes CASSPGNEAFF.